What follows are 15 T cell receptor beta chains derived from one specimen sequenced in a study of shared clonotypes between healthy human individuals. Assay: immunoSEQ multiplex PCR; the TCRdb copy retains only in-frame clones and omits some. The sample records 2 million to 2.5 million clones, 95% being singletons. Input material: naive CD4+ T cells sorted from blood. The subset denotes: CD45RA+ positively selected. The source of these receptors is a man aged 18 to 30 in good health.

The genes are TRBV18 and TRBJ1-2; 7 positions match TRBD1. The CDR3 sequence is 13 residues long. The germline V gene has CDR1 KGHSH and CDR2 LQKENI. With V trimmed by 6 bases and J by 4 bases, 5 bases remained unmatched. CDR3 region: CASSYDRVYGYTF. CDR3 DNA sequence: TGTGCCAGCTCCTACGACAGGGTCTATGGCTACACCTTC.

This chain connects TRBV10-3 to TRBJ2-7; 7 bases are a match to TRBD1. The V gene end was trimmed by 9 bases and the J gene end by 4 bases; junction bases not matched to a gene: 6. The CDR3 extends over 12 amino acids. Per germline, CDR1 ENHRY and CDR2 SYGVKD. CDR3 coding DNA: TGTGCCATGTCCCGGGACAGTTACGAGCAGTACTTC. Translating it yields CAMSRDSYEQYF.

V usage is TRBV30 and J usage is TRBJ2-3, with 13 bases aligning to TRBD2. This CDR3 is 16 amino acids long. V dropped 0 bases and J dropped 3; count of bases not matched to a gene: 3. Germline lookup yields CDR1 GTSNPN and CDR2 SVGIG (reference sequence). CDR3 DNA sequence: TGTGCCTGGAGTGTAGGGACTAGCGGGGCGACAGATACGCAGTATTTT. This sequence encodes CAWSVGTSGATDTQYF.

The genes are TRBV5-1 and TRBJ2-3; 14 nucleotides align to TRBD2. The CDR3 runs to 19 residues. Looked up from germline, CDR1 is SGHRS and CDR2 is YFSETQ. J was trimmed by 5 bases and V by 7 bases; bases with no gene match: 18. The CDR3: CASVTVGTSGSPRVDTQYF. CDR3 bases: TGCGCCAGCGTAACCGTGGGGACTAGCGGGAGCCCCCGAGTAGATACGCAGTATTTT. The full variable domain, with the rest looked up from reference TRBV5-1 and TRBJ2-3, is KAGVTQTPRYLIKTRGQQVTLSCSPISGHRSVSWYQQTPGQGLQFLFEYFSETQRNKGNFPGRFSGRQFSNSRSEMNVSTLELGDSALYLCASVTVGTSGSPRVDTQYFGPGTRLTVL.

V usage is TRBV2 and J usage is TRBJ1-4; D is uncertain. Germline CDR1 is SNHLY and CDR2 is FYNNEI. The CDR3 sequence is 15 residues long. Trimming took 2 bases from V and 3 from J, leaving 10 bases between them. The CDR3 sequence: CASSERSTSNEKLFF. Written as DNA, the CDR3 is TGTGCCAGCAGTGAACGGAGTACCTCTAATGAAAAACTGTTTTTT.

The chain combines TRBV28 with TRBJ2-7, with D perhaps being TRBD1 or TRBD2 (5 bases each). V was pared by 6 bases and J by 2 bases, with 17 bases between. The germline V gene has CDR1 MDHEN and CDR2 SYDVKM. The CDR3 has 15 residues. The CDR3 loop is CASSLTQRGTYEQYF. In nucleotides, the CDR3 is TGTGCCAGCAGCCTAACACAGAGGGGTACCTACGAGCAGTACTTC.

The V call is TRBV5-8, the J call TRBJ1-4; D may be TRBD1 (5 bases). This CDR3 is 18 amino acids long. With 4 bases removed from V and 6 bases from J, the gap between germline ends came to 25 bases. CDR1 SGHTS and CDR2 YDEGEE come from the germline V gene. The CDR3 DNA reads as TGTGCCAGCAGCGGAGTACGAAAAAGCTTCAGGGCAGATGAAAAACTGTTTTTT. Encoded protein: CASSGVRKSFRADEKLFF. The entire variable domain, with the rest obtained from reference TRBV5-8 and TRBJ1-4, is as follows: EAGVTQSPTHLIKTRGQQATLRCSPISGHTSVYWYQQALGLGLQFLLWYDEGEERNRGNFPPRFSGRQFPNYSSELNVNALELEDSALYLCASSGVRKSFRADEKLFFGSGTQLSVL.

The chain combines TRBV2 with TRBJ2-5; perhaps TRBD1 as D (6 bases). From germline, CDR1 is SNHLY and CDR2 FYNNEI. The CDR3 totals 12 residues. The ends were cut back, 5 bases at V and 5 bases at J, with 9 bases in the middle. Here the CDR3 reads CASSIDRETQYF. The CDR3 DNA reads TGTGCCAGCAGTATAGACAGGGAGACCCAGTACTTC.

The CDR3 nucleotides are TGTGCCTGGAGTGTCCGGAACCTAGCGGGGGCAACACCGAACACCGGGGAGCTGTTTTTT. It specifies CAWSVRNLAGATPNTGELFF. The chain has TRBV30 and TRBJ2-2, with 10 bases fitting TRBD2. This CDR3 comprises 20 residues. Germline CDR1 reads GTSNPN; CDR2 reads SVGIG (reference sequence). V was pared by 0 bases and J by 0 bases, with 13 bases of the junction left unmatched.

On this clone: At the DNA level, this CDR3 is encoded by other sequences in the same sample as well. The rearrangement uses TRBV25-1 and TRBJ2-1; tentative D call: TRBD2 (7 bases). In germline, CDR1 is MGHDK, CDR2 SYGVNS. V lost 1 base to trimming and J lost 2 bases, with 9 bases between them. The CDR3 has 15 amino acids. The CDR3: CASSESGGPYNEQFF. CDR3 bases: TGTGCCAGCAGTGAATCGGGGGGCCCCTACAATGAGCAGTTCTTC.

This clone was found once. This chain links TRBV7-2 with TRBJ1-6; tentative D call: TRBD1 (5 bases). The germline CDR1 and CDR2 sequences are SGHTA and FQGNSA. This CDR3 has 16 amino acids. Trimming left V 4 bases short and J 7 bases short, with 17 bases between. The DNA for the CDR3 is TGTGCCAGCAGCTCGCCAGGGCCCCCAGTGAATTCACCCCTCCACTTT. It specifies CASSSPGPPVNSPLHF.

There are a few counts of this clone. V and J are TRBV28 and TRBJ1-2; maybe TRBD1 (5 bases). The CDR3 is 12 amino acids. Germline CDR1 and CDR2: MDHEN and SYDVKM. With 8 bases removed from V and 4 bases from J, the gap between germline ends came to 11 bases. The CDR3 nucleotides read TGTGCCAGCGGGGGACCCGCCTATGGCTACACCTTC. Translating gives CASGGPAYGYTF.

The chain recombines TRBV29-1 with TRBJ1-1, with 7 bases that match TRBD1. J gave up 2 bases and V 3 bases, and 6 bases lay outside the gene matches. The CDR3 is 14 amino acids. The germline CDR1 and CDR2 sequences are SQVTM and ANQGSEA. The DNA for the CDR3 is TGCAGCGTTGAGAAGTGGACAGGAAACACTGAAGCTTTCTTT. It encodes CSVEKWTGNTEAFF.

The CDR3 spells CAISGSSGRDNEQFF. The CDR3 DNA reads as TGTGCCATCAGTGGAAGTAGCGGGAGGGACAATGAGCAGTTCTTC. The chain carries TRBV10-3 and TRBJ2-1; 11 positions match TRBD2. The junction had 4 bases not matched to a gene; V was cut back by 4 bases and J by 5 bases. The germline V gene encodes CDR1 ENHRY and CDR2 SYGVKD. This CDR3 has 15 residues.

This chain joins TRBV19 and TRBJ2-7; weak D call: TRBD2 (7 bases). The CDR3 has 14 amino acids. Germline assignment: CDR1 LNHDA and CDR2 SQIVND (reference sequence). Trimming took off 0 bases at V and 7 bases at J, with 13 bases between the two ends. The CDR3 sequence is CASSIEAGAGEQYF. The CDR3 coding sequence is TGTGCCAGTAGTATAGAGGCGGGGGCAGGGGAGCAGTACTTC.